This T cell receptor (beta chain) was profiled in a study of OX40 agonist ivuxolimab in advanced cancers. Study overall: At approximately 83% male, the cohort had a mean age of 60 years, ranging from roughly 20 to 90.

Measured with immunoSEQ multiplex PCR; TCRdb has only the in-frame clones, and not every one. The data contain 85,000 to 130,000 clones, over 75% of them singletons. This CDR3 spans 11 amino acids. Germline CDR1 reads MDHEN; CDR2 reads SYDVKM. Trimming pared 5 bases from V and 3 bases from J, leaving 3 bases between. The sequence derives from an adult with an advanced solid tumor such as melanoma, head and neck, liver or kidney cancer. The sample in question was CD4+ or CD8+ T cells sorted from blood, obtained in a trial of the OX40 agonist ivuxolimab. The chain links TRBV28 to TRBJ2-3, with D unresolved. CDR3 residues: CASSRTDTQYF. The DNA of the CDR3 is TGTGCCAGCAGTCGGACAGATACGCAGTATTTT.